This is a list of T cell receptor beta chains from one sample in a study of T cells in Graves' hyperthyroidism and ophthalmopathy. One entry per CDR3 protein results from TCRdb running MiXCR on the multiplex PCR reads. The table shows 490,000 or so distinct CDR3 sequences, with 22% occurring only once. Sequenced sample: blood. Receptors originate from a woman in her 70s with Graves' ophthalmopathy. The CDR3 runs from the conserved cysteine through the conserved F or W. Each record gives: D gene, clone size, V gene, J gene, CDR3 DNA, CDR3 protein. The D gene is left open where the match is weak. The size entry is marked missing in some rows and otherwise reads once, few, many or a size class.

-	few	TRBV27	TRBJ2-3	TGTGCCAGCGACCTCAGAGGTACGCAGTATTTT	CASDLRGTQYF
-	few	TRBV7-3	TRBJ1-1	TGTGCCAGCAGCCCATCGGGGGGGCCCACTGAAGCTTTCTTT	CASSPSGGPTEAFF
TRBD2	few	TRBV12-3/TRBV12-4	TRBJ2-3	TGTGCCAGCAGTTTTGGGTCTAGCGGGCGGACAGATACGCAGTATTTT	CASSFGSSGRTDTQYF
-	many	TRBV3-1	TRBJ1-1	TGTGCCAGCAGTCCCACCTCGAACACTGAAGCTTTCTTT	CASSPTSNTEAFF
-	-	TRBV3-1	TRBJ1-1	TGTGCCAGCAGCCAAGTACTCGTACGCAACACTGAAGCTTTCTTT	CASSQVLVRNTEAFF
TRBD2	few	TRBV11-2	TRBJ2-4	TGTGCCAGCAGCTTAGGTAGCGGGCTAGCCAAAAACATTCAGTACTTC	CASSLGSGLAKNIQYF
-	-	TRBV7-9	TRBJ1-4	TGTGCCAGCAGCTTAACGGGTTCCGAAAAACTGTTTTTT	CASSLTGSEKLFF
-	-	TRBV12-3/TRBV12-4	TRBJ2-1	TGTGCCAGCAGTTTCTCTGACAATGAGCAGTTCTTC	CASSFSDNEQFF
-	-	TRBV20-1	TRBJ2-1	TGCAGTGCTAGAGATTTACGCGGGAACAATGAGCAGTTCTTC	CSARDLRGNNEQFF
TRBD2	-	TRBV5-1	TRBJ2-7	TGCGCCAGCAGCGACGAGGCTAGCGGGAGAACGAGCTCCTACGAGCAGTACTTC	CASSDEASGRTSSYEQYF
-	few	TRBV7-4	TRBJ2-5	TGTGCCAGCAGCCCCCCCCCTCAGTACTTC	CASSPPPQYF
-	few	TRBV29-1	TRBJ2-3	TGCAGCGTTGTTGAGCTCATGGGCACAGATACGCAGTATTTT	CSVVELMGTDTQYF
-	many	TRBV3-1	TRBJ1-1	TGTGCCAGCAGCCAATTCGGGGGGGCTGGTGAAGCTTTCTTT	CASSQFGGAGEAFF
-	few	TRBV12-3/TRBV12-4	TRBJ1-2	TGTGCCAGCAGTTTTGGGATACACCACAACTATGGCTACACCTTC	CASSFGIHHNYGYTF
TRBD1	-	TRBV29-1	TRBJ2-2	TGCAGCGTTGATACAGGGGGCTCCGGGGAGCTGTTTTTT	CSVDTGGSGELFF
TRBD2	many	TRBV7-2	TRBJ2-3	TGTGCCGCCGCAGCGGGAGACATTAGGACAGATACGCAGTATTTT	CAAAAGDIRTDTQYF
TRBD2	few	TRBV12-3/TRBV12-4	TRBJ2-1	TGTGCCAGCAGCGAAACTTCTTTACACAAGCGGGAGGGACCCTACAATGAGCAGTTCTTC	CASSETSLHKREGPYNEQFF
TRBD2	few	TRBV7-2	TRBJ2-7	TGTGCCAGCAGCCAGCGGGAGGGATACGAGCAGTACTTC	CASSQREGYEQYF
TRBD1	few	TRBV10-3	TRBJ1-5	TGTGCCTCTAAGGACAGGAGGGACCTCAATCAGCCCCAGCATTTT	CASKDRRDLNQPQHF
-	-	TRBV12-3/TRBV12-4	TRBJ2-7	TGTGCCAGCAGTTCAGCAGGGGAAGGGGCCTACGAGCAGTACTTC	CASSSAGEGAYEQYF